These 3 T cell receptor beta chains were sequenced from one sample in a study of T cells after yellow fever vaccination. One entry per CDR3 protein results from TCRdb running MiXCR on the 5' RACE reads. The table lists 60,000 to 95,000 distinct CDR3 sequences, more than 5.5% of them singletons. The source was CD8+ T cells sorted from PBMCs, collected around 10 days after the first yellow fever vaccination. The source is a man between 18 and 35 years old who received the YFV17D yellow fever vaccine.

This clonotype was seen at least ten times. DNA of the CDR3: TGCGCCAGCAGCCAAGAGGTGACCAAAACGGGGGAGCTGTTTTTT. Protein sequence: CASSQEVTKTGELFF. The chain employs TRBV4-3 and TRBJ2-2; D remains unclear. The CDR3 is 15 amino acids. The germline gives CDR1 LGHNA, CDR2 YSLEER. V was clipped by 0 bases and J by 8 bases, with 13 bases between them.

This clonotype came up a few times. The chain joins TRBV20-1 to TRBJ2-1; D is perhaps TRBD1 or TRBD2 (6 bases each). The CDR3 contains 10 residues. The germline V gene has CDR1 DFQATT and CDR2 SNEGSKA (reference sequence). V was pared by 7 bases and J by 12 bases, with 13 bases between. Here the CDR3 DNA reads TGCAGTGTACGAAAGGGGGGGCAGTTCTTC. This gives the protein CSVRKGGQFF.

This clonotype was observed a few times. V and J are TRBV12-3 or TRBV12-4 and TRBJ2-5; 11 nucleotides agree with TRBD2. The CDR3 loop spans 15 amino acids. V was clipped by 5 bases and J by 6 bases; unmatched bases: 8. The CDR3, as DNA: TGTGCCAGCAGTGGGGCTAGCGGGGGGTGGCAGACCCAGTACTTC. Amino acids: CASSGASGGWQTQYF.